The rows below give T cell receptor beta chains drawn from one sample of a study of CD4 and CD8 cells across lung adenocarcinoma regions. MiXCR, run by TCRdb on the PCR reads, gives a single entry per CDR3 protein. The profile covers some 3,100 distinct CDR3 sequences, with 65% appearing a single time and 15% to 20% taken by the ten largest. The sequenced sample was CD8+ T cells from the margin of a lung tumor. The receptor set was obtained from a female donor with lung adenocarcinoma. The CD4 and CD8 labels of this study may be unreliable. The CDR3 runs from the conserved cysteine through the conserved F or W. Each record gives: D gene, CDR3 length, clone size, J gene, V gene, CDR3 protein, CDR3 DNA. A D gene is named only where the DNA matches it firmly. Size is stated for part of the rows, as once, few or many counts, or as a class when the clone is expanded.

D: TRBD1
length: 15
size: -
J: TRBJ1-6
V: TRBV6-1
CDR3: CASRPRDSHNSPLHF
DNA: TGTGCCAGCAGACCCCGGGACAGTCATAATTCACCCCTCCACTTT

D: -
length: 14
size: medium-sized
J: TRBJ1-5
V: TRBV5-1
CDR3: CASSLDGGHSPQHF
DNA: TGCGCCAGCAGCTTGGACGGCGGACATTCGCCCCAGCATTTT

D: -
length: 16
size: -
J: TRBJ2-1
V: TRBV6-1
CDR3: CASSILPSESYNEQFF
DNA: TGTGCCAGCAGCATCCTCCCTAGCGAATCCTACAATGAGCAGTTCTTC

D: TRBD1
length: 14
size: -
J: TRBJ2-1
V: TRBV6-1
CDR3: CASSRQGAPNEQFF
DNA: TGTGCCAGCAGTAGACAGGGGGCGCCTAATGAGCAGTTCTTC

D: -
length: 14
size: -
J: TRBJ2-1
V: TRBV6-5
CDR3: CASSYGPPMNEQFF
DNA: TGTGCCAGCAGTTACGGGCCCCCCATGAATGAGCAGTTCTTC

D: -
length: 14
size: -
J: TRBJ2-7
V: TRBV11-2
CDR3: CASSLLGKPYEQYF
DNA: TGTGCCAGCAGCTTACTCGGTAAACCCTACGAGCAGTACTTC

D: TRBD2
length: 15
size: -
J: TRBJ2-1
V: TRBV6-1
CDR3: CASSLIAGVYNEQFF
DNA: TGTGCCAGCAGCCTCATAGCGGGGGTATACAATGAGCAGTTCTTC

D: TRBD1
length: 13
size: few
J: TRBJ2-7
V: TRBV7-2
CDR3: CASSWDRGNEQYF
DNA: TGTGCCAGCAGCTGGGACAGGGGGAATGAGCAGTACTTC

D: TRBD1
length: 15
size: -
J: TRBJ1-5
V: TRBV6-1
CDR3: CASRAPTGLGQPQHF
DNA: TGTGCCAGCAGGGCCCCGACAGGGTTGGGTCAGCCCCAGCATTTT

D: -
length: 13
size: -
J: TRBJ1-1
V: TRBV20-1
CDR3: CSAKEGEVTEAFF
DNA: TGCAGTGCTAAAGAGGGGGAAGTCACTGAAGCTTTCTTT

D: -
length: 15
size: large
J: TRBJ1-3
V: TRBV6-5
CDR3: CASSYSTASGNTIYF
DNA: TGTGCCAGCAGTTACTCGACGGCCAGCGGAAACACCATATATTTT

D: -
length: 19
size: -
J: TRBJ1-4
V: TRBV6-1
CDR3: CASSDITSGLLRGDEKLFF
DNA: TGTGCCAGCAGTGATATCACATCCGGGCTCCTGAGGGGTGATGAAAAACTGTTTTTT

D: -
length: 15
size: few
J: TRBJ2-6
V: TRBV12-3/TRBV12-4
CDR3: CASSLRGTGANVLTF
DNA: TGTGCCAGCAGCCTGAGGGGCACTGGGGCCAACGTCCTGACTTTC

D: -
length: 12
size: -
J: TRBJ1-2
V: TRBV6-1
CDR3: CASSEGWAGYTF
DNA: TGTGCCAGCAGTGAAGGATGGGCAGGCTACACCTTC

D: TRBD1
length: 13
size: -
J: TRBJ2-5
V: TRBV6-1
CDR3: CASSKGQGETQYF
DNA: TGTGCCAGCAGTAAGGGACAGGGGGAGACCCAGTACTTC

D: TRBD2
length: 14
size: -
J: TRBJ2-1
V: TRBV7-2
CDR3: CASTRGLAGEMQFF
DNA: TGTGCCAGCACACGGGGGCTAGCGGGAGAAATGCAGTTCTTC

D: TRBD1
length: 16
size: once
J: TRBJ2-1
V: TRBV27
CDR3: CASSTPRTGGFWEQLF
DNA: TGTGCCAGCAGTACGCCTAGGACAGGGGGTTTCTGGGAGCAGCTCTTC

D: TRBD2
length: 16
size: -
J: TRBJ2-3
V: TRBV10-1
CDR3: CASSDLTSGRADTQYF
DNA: TGCGCCAGCAGTGATCTGACTAGCGGGAGGGCAGATACGCAGTATTTT

D: TRBD1
length: 15
size: -
J: TRBJ2-2
V: TRBV6-4
CDR3: CASSLQGEATGELFF
DNA: TGTGCCAGCAGTCTACAGGGGGAAGCGACCGGGGAGCTGTTTTTT

D: TRBD2
length: 17
size: -
J: TRBJ2-1
V: TRBV11-2
CDR3: CASSLESPGTSYNEQFF
DNA: TGTGCCAGCAGCTTAGAGAGCCCGGGGACTAGCTACAATGAGCAGTTCTTC

D: -
length: 13
size: -
J: TRBJ2-2
V: TRBV27
CDR3: CASSLQYTGELFF
DNA: TGTGCCAGCAGTTTACAGTACACCGGGGAGCTGTTTTTT

D: -
length: 15
size: medium-sized
J: TRBJ2-7
V: TRBV6-1
CDR3: CASSEAGVGSYEQYF
DNA: TGTGCCAGCAGTGAAGCAGGGGTCGGGTCCTACGAGCAGTACTTC

D: -
length: 13
size: -
J: TRBJ1-3
V: TRBV6-1
CDR3: CASSENFGNTIYF
DNA: TGTGCCAGCAGTGAGAATTTTGGAAACACCATATATTTT

D: -
length: 13
size: -
J: TRBJ2-1
V: TRBV6-5
CDR3: CASSYAQTNEQFF
DNA: TGTGCCAGCAGTTACGCTCAGACCAATGAGCAGTTCTTC

D: -
length: 16
size: -
J: TRBJ1-3
V: TRBV6-1
CDR3: CASSEAWESSGNTIYF
DNA: TGTGCCAGCAGTGAAGCTTGGGAGTCCTCTGGAAACACCATATATTTT

D: -
length: 18
size: once
J: TRBJ2-1
V: TRBV6-1
CDR3: CASSTPPYSNTSYNEQFF
DNA: TGTGCCAGCAGTACCCCGCCGTACAGCAATACCTCCTACAATGAGCAGTTCTTC

D: -
length: 19
size: -
J: TRBJ2-4
V: TRBV6-1
CDR3: CASRSAPVGGGGGKDTQYF
DNA: TGTGCCAGCAGGTCCGCCCCGGTCGGCGGGGGAGGGGGCAAAGATACCCAGTACTTC

D: TRBD1
length: 15
size: -
J: TRBJ1-2
V: TRBV6-1
CDR3: CASSAITDRAYGYTF
DNA: TGTGCCAGCAGTGCCATAACGGACAGGGCTTATGGCTACACCTTC

D: -
length: 16
size: large
J: TRBJ1-1
V: TRBV4-1
CDR3: CASRHSTGHENTEAFF
DNA: TGCGCCAGCAGACATTCCACGGGACACGAGAACACTGAAGCTTTCTTT